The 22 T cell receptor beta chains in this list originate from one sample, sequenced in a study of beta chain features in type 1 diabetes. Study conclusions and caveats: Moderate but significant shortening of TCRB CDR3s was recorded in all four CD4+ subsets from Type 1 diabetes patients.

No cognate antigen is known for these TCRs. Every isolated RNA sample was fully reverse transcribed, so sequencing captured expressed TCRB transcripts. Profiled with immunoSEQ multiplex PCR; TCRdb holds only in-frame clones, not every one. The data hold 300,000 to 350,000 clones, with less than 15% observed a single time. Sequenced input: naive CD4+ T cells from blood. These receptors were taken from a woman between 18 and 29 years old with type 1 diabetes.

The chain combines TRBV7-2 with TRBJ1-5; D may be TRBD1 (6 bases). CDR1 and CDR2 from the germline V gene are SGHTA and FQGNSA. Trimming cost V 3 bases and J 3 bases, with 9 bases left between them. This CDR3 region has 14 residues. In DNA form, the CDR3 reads TGTGCCAGCAGCTTGGCAGGGGTCAATCAGCCCCAGCATTTT. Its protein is CASSLAGVNQPQHF.

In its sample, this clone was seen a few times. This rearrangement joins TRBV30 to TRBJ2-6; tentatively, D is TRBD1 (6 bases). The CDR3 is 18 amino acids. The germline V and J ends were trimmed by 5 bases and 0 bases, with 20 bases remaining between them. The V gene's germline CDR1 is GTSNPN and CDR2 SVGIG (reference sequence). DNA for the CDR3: TGTGCCTGGGCAGGACAGCTCCTACTTCTCTCTGGGGCCAACGTCCTGACTTTC. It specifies CAWAGQLLLLSGANVLTF.

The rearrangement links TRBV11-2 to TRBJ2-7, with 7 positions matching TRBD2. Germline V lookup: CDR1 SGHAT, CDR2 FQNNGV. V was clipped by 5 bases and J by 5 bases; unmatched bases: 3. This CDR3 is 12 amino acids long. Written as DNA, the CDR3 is TGTGCCAGCAGCCCACGGGGGGACGAGCAGTACTTC. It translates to CASSPRGDEQYF.

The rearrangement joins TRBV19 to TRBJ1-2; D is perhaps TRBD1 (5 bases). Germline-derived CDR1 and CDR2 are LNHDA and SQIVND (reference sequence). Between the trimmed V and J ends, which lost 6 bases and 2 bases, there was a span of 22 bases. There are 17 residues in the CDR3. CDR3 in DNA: TGTGCCAGTAGCCAGACCCGACAGTTCCTGCTAAACTATGGCTACACCTTC. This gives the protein CASSQTRQFLLNYGYTF.

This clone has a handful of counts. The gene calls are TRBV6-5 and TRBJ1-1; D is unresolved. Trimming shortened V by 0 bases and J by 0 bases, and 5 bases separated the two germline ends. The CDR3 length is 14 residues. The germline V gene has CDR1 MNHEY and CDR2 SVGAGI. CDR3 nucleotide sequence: TGTGCCAGCAGTTACTCACTCATGAACACTGAAGCTTTCTTT. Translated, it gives CASSYSLMNTEAFF.

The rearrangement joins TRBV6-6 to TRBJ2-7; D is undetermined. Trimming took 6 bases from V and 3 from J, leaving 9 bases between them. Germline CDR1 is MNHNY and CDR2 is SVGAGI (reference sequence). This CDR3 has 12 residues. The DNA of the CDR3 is TGTGCCAGCAGGGCAAAAATCTACGAGCAGTACTTC. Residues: CASRAKIYEQYF.

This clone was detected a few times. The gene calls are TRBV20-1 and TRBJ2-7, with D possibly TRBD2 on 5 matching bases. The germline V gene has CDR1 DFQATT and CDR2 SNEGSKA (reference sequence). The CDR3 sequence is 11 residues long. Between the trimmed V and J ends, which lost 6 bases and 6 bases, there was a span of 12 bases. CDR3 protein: CSAPGIVEQYF. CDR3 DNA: TGCAGTGCCCCGGGGATCGTCGAGCAGTACTTC.

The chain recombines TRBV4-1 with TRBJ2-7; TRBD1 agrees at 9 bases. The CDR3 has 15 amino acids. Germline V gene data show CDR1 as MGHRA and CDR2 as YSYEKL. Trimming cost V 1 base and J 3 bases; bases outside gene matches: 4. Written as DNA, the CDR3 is TGCGCCAGCAGCCAAGGGGACAGGGACTACTACGAGCAGTACTTC. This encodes CASSQGDRDYYEQYF.

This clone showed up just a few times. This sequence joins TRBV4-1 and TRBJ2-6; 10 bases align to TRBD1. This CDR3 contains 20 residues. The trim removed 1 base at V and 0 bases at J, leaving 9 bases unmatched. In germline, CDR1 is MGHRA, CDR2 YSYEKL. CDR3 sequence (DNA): TGCGCCAGCAGCCAAGTTCCCAGGACAGGGGGGGGCTCTGGGGCCAACGTCCTGACTTTC. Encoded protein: CASSQVPRTGGGSGANVLTF.

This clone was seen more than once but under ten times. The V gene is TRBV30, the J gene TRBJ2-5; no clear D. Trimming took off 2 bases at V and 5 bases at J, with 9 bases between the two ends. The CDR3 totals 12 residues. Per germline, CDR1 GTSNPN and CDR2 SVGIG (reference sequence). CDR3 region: CAWSSPSETQYF. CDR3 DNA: TGTGCCTGGAGTTCCCCTTCGGAGACCCAGTACTTC.

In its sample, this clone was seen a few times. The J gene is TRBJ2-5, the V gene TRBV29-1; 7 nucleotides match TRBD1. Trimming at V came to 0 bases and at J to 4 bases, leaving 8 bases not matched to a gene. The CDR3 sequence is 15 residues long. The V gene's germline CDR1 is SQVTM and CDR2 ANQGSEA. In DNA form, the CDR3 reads TGCAGCGTTGAAGATCTCGACAGGGCCTCAGAGACCCAGTACTTC. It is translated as CSVEDLDRASETQYF.

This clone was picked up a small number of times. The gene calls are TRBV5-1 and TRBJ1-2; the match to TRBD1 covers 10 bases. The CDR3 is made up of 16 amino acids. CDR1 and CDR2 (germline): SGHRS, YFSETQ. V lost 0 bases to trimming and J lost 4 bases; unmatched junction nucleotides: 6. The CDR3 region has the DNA TGCGCCAGCAGCTTGGAAAGGGGGACAGGGGCCTATGGCTACACCTTC. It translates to CASSLERGTGAYGYTF.

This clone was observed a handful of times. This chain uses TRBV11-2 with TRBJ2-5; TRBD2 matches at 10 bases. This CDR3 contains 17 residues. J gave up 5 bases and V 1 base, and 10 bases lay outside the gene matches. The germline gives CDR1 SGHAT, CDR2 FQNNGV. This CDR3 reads CASSLGVLAGGGETQYF. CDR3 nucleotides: TGTGCCAGCAGCTTAGGAGTGTTAGCGGGAGGAGGGGAGACCCAGTACTTC.

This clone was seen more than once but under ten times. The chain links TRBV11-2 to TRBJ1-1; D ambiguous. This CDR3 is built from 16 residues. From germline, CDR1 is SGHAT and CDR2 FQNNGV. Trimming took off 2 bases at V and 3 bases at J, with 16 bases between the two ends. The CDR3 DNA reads TGTGCCAGCAGCTTACGTGATGGGTTTCGGGACACTGAAGCTTTCTTT. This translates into CASSLRDGFRDTEAFF. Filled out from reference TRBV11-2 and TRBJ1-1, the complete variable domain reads EAGVAQSPRYKIIEKRQSVAFWCNPISGHATLYWYQQILGQGPKLLIQFQNNGVVDDSQLPKDRFSAERLKGVDSTLKIQPAKLEDSAVYLCASSLRDGFRDTEAFFGQGTRLTVV.

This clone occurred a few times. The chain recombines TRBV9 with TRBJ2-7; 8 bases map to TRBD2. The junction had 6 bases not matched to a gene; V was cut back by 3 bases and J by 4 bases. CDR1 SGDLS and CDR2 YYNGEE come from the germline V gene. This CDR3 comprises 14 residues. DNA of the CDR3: TGTGCCAGCAGCGGGAGCGGGAGTGGGTACGAGCAGTACTTC. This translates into CASSGSGSGYEQYF.

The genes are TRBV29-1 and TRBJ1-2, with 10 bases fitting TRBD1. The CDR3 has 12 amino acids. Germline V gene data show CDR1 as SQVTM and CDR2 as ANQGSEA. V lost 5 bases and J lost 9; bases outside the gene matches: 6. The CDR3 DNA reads TGCAGCGTTCGGACAGGGGGACCCAGCTACACCTTC. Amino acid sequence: CSVRTGGPSYTF. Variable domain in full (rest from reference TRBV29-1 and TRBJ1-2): SAVISQKPSRDICQRGTSLTIQCQVDSQVTMMFWYRQQPGQSLTLIATANQGSEATYESGFVIDKFPISRPNLTFSTLTVSNMSPEDSSIYLCSVRTGGPSYTFGSGTRLTVV.

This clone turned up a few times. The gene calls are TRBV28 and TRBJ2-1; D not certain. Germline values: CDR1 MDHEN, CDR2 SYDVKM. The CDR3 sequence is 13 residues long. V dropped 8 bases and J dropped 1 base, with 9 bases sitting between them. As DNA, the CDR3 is TGTGCCAGCGTCCGTCCTTCCTACAATGAGCAGTTCTTC. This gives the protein CASVRPSYNEQFF.

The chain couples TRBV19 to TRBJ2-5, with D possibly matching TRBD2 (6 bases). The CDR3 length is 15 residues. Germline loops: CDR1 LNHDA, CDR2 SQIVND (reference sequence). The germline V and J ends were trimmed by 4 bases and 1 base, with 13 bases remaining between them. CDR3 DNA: TGTGCCAGTAGTAAAGGCGGGGCAGGCCAAGAGACCCAGTACTTC. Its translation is CASSKGGAGQETQYF.

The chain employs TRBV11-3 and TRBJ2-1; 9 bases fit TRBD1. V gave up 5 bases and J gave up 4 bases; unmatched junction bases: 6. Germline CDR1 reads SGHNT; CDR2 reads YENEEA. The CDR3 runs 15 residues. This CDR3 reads CASSLGTGLYNEQFF. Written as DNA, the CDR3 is TGTGCCAGCAGCCTCGGGACAGGGCTGTACAATGAGCAGTTCTTC.

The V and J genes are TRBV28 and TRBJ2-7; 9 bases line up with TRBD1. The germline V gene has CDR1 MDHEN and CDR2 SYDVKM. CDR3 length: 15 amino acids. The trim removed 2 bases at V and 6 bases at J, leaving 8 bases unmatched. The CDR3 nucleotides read TGTGCCAGCAGTTTACATCCGGGACAGGGCCTCGAGCAGTACTTC. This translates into CASSLHPGQGLEQYF.

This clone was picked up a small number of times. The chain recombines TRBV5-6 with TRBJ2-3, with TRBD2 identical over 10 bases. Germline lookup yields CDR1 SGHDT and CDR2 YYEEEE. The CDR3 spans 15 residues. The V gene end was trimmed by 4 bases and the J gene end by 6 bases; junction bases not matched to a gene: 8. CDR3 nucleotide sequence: TGTGCCAGCAGCGACCTAGCGGGAGAAGGCGATACGCAGTATTTT. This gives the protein CASSDLAGEGDTQYF. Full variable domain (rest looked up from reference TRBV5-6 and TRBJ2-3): DAGVTQSPTHLIKTRGQQVTLRCSPKSGHDTVSWYQQALGQGPQFIFQYYEEEERQRGNFPDRFSGHQFPNYSSELNVNALLLGDSALYLCASSDLAGEGDTQYFGPGTRLTVL.

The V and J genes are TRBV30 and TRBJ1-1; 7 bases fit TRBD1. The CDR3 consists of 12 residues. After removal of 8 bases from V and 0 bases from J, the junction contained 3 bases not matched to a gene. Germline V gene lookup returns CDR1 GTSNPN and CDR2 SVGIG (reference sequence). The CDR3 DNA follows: TGTGCCGAGGGACAGTTGAACACTGAAGCTTTCTTT. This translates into CAEGQLNTEAFF.